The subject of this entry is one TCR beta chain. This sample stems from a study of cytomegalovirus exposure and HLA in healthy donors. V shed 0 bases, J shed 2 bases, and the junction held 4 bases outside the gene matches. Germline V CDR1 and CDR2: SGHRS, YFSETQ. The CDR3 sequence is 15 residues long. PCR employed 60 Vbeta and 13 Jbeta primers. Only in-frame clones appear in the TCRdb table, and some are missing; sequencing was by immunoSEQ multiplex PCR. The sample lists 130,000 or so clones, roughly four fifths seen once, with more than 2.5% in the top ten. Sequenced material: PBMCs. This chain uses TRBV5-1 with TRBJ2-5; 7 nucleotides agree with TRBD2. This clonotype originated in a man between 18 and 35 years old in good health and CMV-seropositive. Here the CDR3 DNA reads TGCGCCAGCAGCTTGGTCGCTAGCGGACAAGAGACCCAGTACTTC. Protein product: CASSLVASGQETQYF.